This T cell receptor (beta chain) was found in a study of T cells in localized non-small cell lung cancer. This table comes from immunoSEQ multiplex PCR, and its TCRdb copy is limited to in-frame clones, with some not included. The sample has roughly 36,000 clones, 91% seen once. V lost 2 bases and J lost 4, with 9 bases in between. CDR1 and CDR2 from the germline V gene are KGHSH and LQKENI. The CDR3 is 14 residues long. General observations from the study: Heterogeneity cannot be ruled out, as sequencing used one tumor region only. Median detection of top 100 tumor clones in adjacent lung was around 60 clones. Maximal T cell clonality occurred in uninvolved adjacent lung, with tumor ranking below it. Density of T cells in blood, when higher, went with longer overall survival.

Note on this clone: What it binds is not known.

This TCR came from a man aged 40 to 75 with stage II lung adenocarcinoma. The source was PBMCs, collected before any cancer treatment. The genes are TRBV18 and TRBJ1-3; unclear D gene. The CDR3 sequence: CASSPKAEGNTIYF. Written as DNA, the CDR3 is TGTGCCAGCTCACCAAAGGCAGAAGGAAACACCATATATTTT.